This T cell receptor (beta chain) was identified in a study of identical twins. Broader study findings: The study found excess low generation probability among twin-shared out-of-frame alpha sequences. Less excess twin sharing appeared in beta out-of-frame sequences.

Via MiXCR, TCRdb re-called the 5' RACE reads, giving one row per CDR3 protein. The data hold about 470,000 distinct CDR3 sequences, with more than 20% observed a single time. V was pared by 3 bases and J by 7 bases, with 1 base of the junction left unmatched. Germline lookup yields CDR1 LGHDT and CDR2 YNNKEL (reference sequence). The CDR3 loop spans 12 amino acids. This clonotype showed up just a few times. Its antigen is as yet unknown. These same data were also listed under a study on T cells expressing NK-cell markers. That report notes: These clonotypes, the leaders elsewhere, also led the CD3+CD56-NKG2C+ fraction in several donors.

The sequence came from a woman between 18 and 29 years old in good health. This rearrangement joins TRBV3-1 to TRBJ1-2; 8 bases fit TRBD1. Sequenced sample: CD4+ T cells sorted from blood. CDR3 residues: CASSQDRAGYTF. The CDR3, as DNA: TGTGCCAGCAGCCAGGACAGGGCTGGCTACACCTTC.